The source of this T cell receptor beta chain is a study of shared clonotypes between healthy human individuals (dated by TCRdb to the early 2020s). Background for the entire study: The cohort comprised a couple of women and a few men aged 18 to 49 years. Leukapheresis yielded between about 0.85 and 9 billion PBMCs per donor. Different laboratories and diverse techniques were used to prepare libraries and sequence TCR repertoires, to increase sequencing depth and limit assay-specific biases. The study deeply sequenced blood TCR repertoires of several healthy adults to estimate repertoire size and the extent of clonotype sharing between individuals.

The germline ends are 10 bases apart after V is trimmed by 1 base and J by 4 bases. The CDR3 numbers 14 residues from cysteine through phenylalanine. Here the CDR3 DNA is all that survives: 42 bases in frame from base 1. For CDR1 and CDR2, the germline V gene lists SGHTA and FQGTGA. For this clone: Its target antigen remains unknown. Base qualities were left out, and no much larger clone turns up one base away.

Using the deep immunoSEQ assay, TCR CDR3 regions were amplified from genomic DNA by multiplex PCR. Genomic DNA extracted from each cell subset was distributed evenly over all wells of several immunoSEQ 96-well plates, and each plate served as one replicate. For unsorted PBMC, approximately 0.3 ug of genomic DNA, equivalent to around 30,000 T cell genomes, went into each replicate PCR. Genomic DNA from unsorted PBMC was sequenced over ten immunoSEQ deep assay plates. The purified libraries were quantified using a Qubit 3.0 fluorometer, sized with a Bioanalyzer 2100, and then quantified again using the KAPA Library Quantification kit. Every immunoSEQ 96-well plate was sequenced on a separate single-read 150-cycle Illumina NextSeq 550 flow cell. Under the source paper's analysis protocol: Because the immunoSEQ output included only junctional sequences and no quality scores, the filtering could not be the same as the filtering used for full-length reads. Sequences were annotated with PyIR, a Python wrapper for IgBLAST v1.9, using IMGT germline references to assign V/J genes and CDR3. Reads with weak V/J assignments (E-value above 1e-6), missing CDR3, stop codons, out-of-frame junctions, or ambiguous translated residues were removed. V3J clonotypes were defined by identical inferred V gene, J gene, and CDR3 amino acid sequence. Percentage overlap between repertoires was computed as shared unique clonotypes divided by the size of the smaller repertoire. Three approaches were used to assess repertoire richness: RTK rarefaction, the Chao1 estimator, and Recon v2.1 estimates of unobserved clonotypes. Not all clones reach the TCRdb copy of this immuneACCESS table, which keeps in-frame sequences only. Checked studies attribute under half of the gap to unresolved V genes and leave the rest unexplained. The V and J calls and the clone size are those of that table, but D and trimming were determined from the DNA. The sample yields fewer than 550,000 clones; approximately 79% were counted once. The biggest ten clones account for around an eighth of the sample.

Donors were healthy HIV-negative adults with no recently reported acute infections or vaccinations. Every donor was a Caucasian adult residing in Nashville, Tennessee, USA. In the unsorted samples, some 94 million PBMCs were counted, and genomic DNA was extracted using the QIAamp DNA Blood Mini kit. Blood was obtained by leukapheresis, after which PBMCs were separated by Ficoll-Histopaque density gradient centrifugation and cryopreserved in liquid nitrogen vapor phase. General study outcomes and caveats: Only blood was sampled, and tissue TCR repertoires likely differ from those in blood. Based on pairwise subsampling, the degree of clonotype sharing among donors was expected to be affected by sequencing depth. The genetic and exposure-history diversity represented was limited by the small number of donors.

What was sequenced was PBMCs. The receptor chain draws on TRBV7-3 and TRBJ1-1, with the D segment identity uncertain. The clonotype originates from a woman aged 40 to 49 in good health. Some clones in this sample may be carry-over from other donors' samples. The base sequence is TGTGCCAGCAGCTTAAACCCCCCCAGCACTGAAGCTTTCTTT. Translated, this gives CASSLNPPSTEAFF.